This TCR beta chain was observed in a study of Tregs in tolerant kidney transplant recipients. General study results and limits: Validation in larger populations is needed because few patients were studied. Nucleotide sequences could not be compared across some patients' samples due to primer changes. Expanding Tregs on activated donor B cells appeared to best identify donor-specific TCRbeta clones.

Unstimulated regulatory T cells (CD4+CD25+CD127-), CD4+CD25- non-regulatory cells, CD4 and CD8 cells were FACS-sorted from thawed PBMCs. Concerning this clone itself: Its antigen is as yet unknown.

The CDR3 covers 13 residues. Germline V gives CDR1 SGHTA, CDR2 FQGTGA. Unmatched junction bases numbered 0, after V lost 6 bases and J lost 5 bases. Only in-frame clones appear in the TCRdb table, and some are missing; sequencing was by immunoSEQ multiplex PCR. The sample carries 62,000 or so clones, 98% recorded once. The clonotype comes from a human donor who received a combined kidney and bone marrow transplant. The V gene is TRBV7-3, the J gene TRBJ2-1; 11 bases fit TRBD2. The starting material was Tregs from blood, obtained before the transplant. CDR3 nucleotide sequence: TGTGCCAGCAGACTAGCGGGAGACAATGAGCAGTTCTTC. Translating it yields CASRLAGDNEQFF.